What follows is one TCR beta chain and its context. Its specificity is unknown. This sample is part of a study of identical twins. Template switching introduced a universal primer site, and the cDNA bore unique molecular identifiers. MiXCR, run by TCRdb on the 5' RACE reads, gives a single entry per CDR3 protein. Here the sample spans about 190,000 distinct CDR3 sequences, roughly 15% being singletons. Study-wide results and limits: A cross-sectional statistical analysis, not follow-up of the same donors, supported the conclusions. Reduced insertions were recorded for abundant cord blood beta clonotypes, with no such pattern in memory repertoires.

This sample also belongs to another study, concerning T cells expressing NK-cell markers. Per that paper: Clones of NKG2C+ T cells that had expanded were of unclear HCMV specificity.

The sequence came from a woman between 18 and 29 years old in good health. The sample was CD8+ T cells sorted from blood.

CDR3 protein: CASRDNSIGAEAFF. As DNA, the CDR3 is TGTGCCAGCCGGGACAACTCAATAGGGGCTGAAGCTTTCTTT. V and J are TRBV19 and TRBJ1-1; tentatively, D is TRBD1 (6 bases). Trimming pared 9 bases from V and 6 bases from J, leaving 20 bases between. Per germline, CDR1 LNHDA and CDR2 SQIVND (reference sequence). This CDR3 spans 14 amino acids.